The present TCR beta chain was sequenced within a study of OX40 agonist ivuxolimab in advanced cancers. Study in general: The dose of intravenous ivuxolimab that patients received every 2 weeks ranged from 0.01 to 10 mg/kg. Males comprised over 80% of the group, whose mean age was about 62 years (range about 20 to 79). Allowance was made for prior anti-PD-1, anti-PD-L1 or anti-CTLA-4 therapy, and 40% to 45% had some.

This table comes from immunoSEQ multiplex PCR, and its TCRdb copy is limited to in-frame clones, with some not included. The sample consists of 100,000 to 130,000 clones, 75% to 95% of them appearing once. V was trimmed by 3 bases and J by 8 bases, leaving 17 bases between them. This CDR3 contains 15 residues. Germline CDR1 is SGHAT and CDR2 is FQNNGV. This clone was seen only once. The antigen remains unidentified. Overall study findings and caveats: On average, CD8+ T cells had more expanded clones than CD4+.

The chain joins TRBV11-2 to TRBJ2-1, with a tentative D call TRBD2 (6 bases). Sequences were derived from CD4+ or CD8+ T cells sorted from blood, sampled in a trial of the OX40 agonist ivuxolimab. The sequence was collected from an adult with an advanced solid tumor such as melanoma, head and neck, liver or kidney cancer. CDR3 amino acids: CASSFRGMEGDEQFF. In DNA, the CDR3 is TGTGCCAGCAGCTTTCGGGGGATGGAAGGGGATGAGCAGTTCTTC.